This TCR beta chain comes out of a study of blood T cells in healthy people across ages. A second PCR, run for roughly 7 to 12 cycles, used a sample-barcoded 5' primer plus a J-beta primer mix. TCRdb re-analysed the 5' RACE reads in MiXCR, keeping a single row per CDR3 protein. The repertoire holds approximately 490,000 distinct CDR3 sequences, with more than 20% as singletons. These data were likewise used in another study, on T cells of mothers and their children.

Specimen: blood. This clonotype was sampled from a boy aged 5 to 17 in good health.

CDR3 DNA sequence: TGCAGTGCTACCACGGGACTAGAAGGCACCGGGGAGCTGTTTTTT. This sequence encodes CSATTGLEGTGELFF. V and J are TRBV20-1 and TRBJ2-2, with 8 bases that match TRBD2. The CDR3 is 15 amino acids. Germline V gene data show CDR1 as DFQATT and CDR2 as SNEGSKA (reference sequence). V was pared by 4 bases and J by 4 bases, with 8 bases of the junction left unmatched.